One and the same sample provided the 27 T cell receptor beta chains below, sequenced in a study of control samples from healthy donors and cancer patients. Generated by immunoSEQ multiplex PCR, the TCRdb table keeps only in-frame clones and is missing some. Altogether 100,000 to 120,000 clones are present, about 80% being singletons, with the ten largest covering 5% to 8.5%. Material for sequencing was blood. The origin of the receptors is a man younger than 35 in good health.

The chain is built from TRBV19 and TRBJ1-1; no clear D. The CDR3 runs to 13 residues. Trimming stripped 6 bases from V and 1 base from J, with 9 bases between. Germline CDR1 LNHDA, CDR2 SQIVND (reference sequence). CDR3 coding DNA: TGTGCCAGTAGCAGTAGGAGGAACACTGAAGCTTTCTTT. Translation gives CASSSRRNTEAFF.

This chain uses TRBV11-2 with TRBJ1-3; no clear D. Between the trimmed V and J ends, which lost 2 bases and 1 base, there was a span of 6 bases. The CDR3 sequence is 14 residues long. Germline V gives CDR1 SGHAT, CDR2 FQNNGV. The chain's CDR3 is CASSLTSSGNTIYF. CDR3 nucleotide sequence: TGTGCCAGCAGCTTAACGAGTTCTGGAAACACCATATATTTT.

This clone was counted once. This sequence joins TRBV30 and TRBJ2-3, with 7 nucleotides matching TRBD2. The CDR3 has 14 residues. The junction had 12 bases not matched to a gene; V was cut back by 7 bases and J by 5 bases. Germline V gene lookup returns CDR1 GTSNPN and CDR2 SVGIG (reference sequence). CDR3 nucleotides: TGTGCCTCCCCTAGGGAGGGATCGGGAGATACGCAGTATTTT. Protein: CASPREGSGDTQYF.

The rearrangement joins TRBV5-6 to TRBJ1-4; D call uncertain. V gave up 1 base and J gave up 8 bases, with 15 bases separating them. CDR3 length: 15 residues. Per the germline V gene, CDR1 is SGHDT and CDR2 is YYEEEE. The CDR3 protein is CASSLNDNGGEKLFF. In DNA, the CDR3 is TGTGCCAGCAGCTTGAACGACAATGGAGGCGAAAAACTGTTTTTT.

The rearrangement uses TRBV5-4 and TRBJ2-5; D is undetermined. The CDR3 length is 16 residues. From germline, CDR1 is SGHNT and CDR2 YYREEE (reference sequence). Trimming shortened V by 0 bases and J by 5 bases, and 17 bases separated the two germline ends. The chain's CDR3 is CASSLGMETRTETQYF. CDR3 DNA: TGTGCCAGCAGCTTGGGAATGGAGACCCGAACGGAGACCCAGTACTTC. Using reference TRBV5-4 and TRBJ2-5 for the parts outside the CDR3, the full variable domain is ETGVTQSPTHLIKTRGQQVTLRCSSQSGHNTVSWYQQALGQGPQFIFQYYREEENGRGNFPPRFSGLQFPNYSSELNVNALELDDSALYLCASSLGMETRTETQYFGPGTRLLVL.

V is TRBV3-1 (or the pseudogene TRBV3-2) and J is TRBJ1-5; no reliable D call. V lost 1 base to trimming and J lost 0 bases, with 19 bases between them. The CDR3 contains 19 residues. Germline V gene data show CDR1 as LGHDT and CDR2 as YNNKEL (reference sequence). CDR3 nucleotide sequence: TGTGCCAGCAGCCAAGGGTCCGGGTTTGGCGGGAGTAGCAATCAGCCCCAGCATTTT. Translated: CASSQGSGFGGSSNQPQHF.

This clone was recorded only once. The chain is built from TRBV25-1 and TRBJ2-6, with D uncertain. Germline V gene data show CDR1 as MGHDK and CDR2 as SYGVNS. V shed 5 bases and J shed 2 bases, with 7 bases lying between them. CDR3 size: 14 residues. The CDR3 coding sequence is TGTGCCAGCAGTAATCAGGCTGGGGCCAACGTCCTGACTTTC. It translates to CASSNQAGANVLTF.

The rearrangement uses TRBV2 and TRBJ1-6, with D unclear. Trimming stripped 6 bases from V and 7 bases from J, with 16 bases between. CDR3 length equals 15 residues. CDR1 and CDR2 (germline): SNHLY, FYNNEI. CDR3 coding DNA: TGTGCCAGCAGCGATTTGGACGGACTAAATTCACCCCTCCACTTT. Translating it yields CASSDLDGLNSPLHF.

V usage is TRBV7-9 and J usage is TRBJ2-1; D not resolved. The CDR3 sequence is 14 residues long. In germline, CDR1 is SEHNR, CDR2 FQNEAQ (reference sequence). The V end was cut by 4 bases, the J end by 7 bases, with 14 bases between. The CDR3 loop is CASSSVGFGNEQFF. CDR3 DNA sequence: TGTGCCAGCAGCTCCGTGGGGTTTGGGAATGAGCAGTTCTTC.

This CDR3 reads CASSSGFQPQHF. The CDR3, as DNA: TGTGCCAGCAGCTCCGGTTTTCAGCCCCAGCATTTT. The V gene is TRBV7-9, the J gene TRBJ1-5; the D is unclear. The CDR3 consists of 12 residues. V lost 4 bases to trimming and J lost 6 bases, with 7 bases between them. CDR1 SEHNR and CDR2 FQNEAQ come from the germline V gene (reference sequence).

The J gene is TRBJ2-3, the V gene TRBV19, with 7 bases matching TRBD1. Trimming removed 7 bases from V and 8 bases from J; junction bases left unmatched: 12. The CDR3 length is 14 residues. CDR1 and CDR2 (germline): LNHDA, SQIVND (reference sequence). The CDR3, as DNA: TGTGCCAGTAACTCTGCGGACAGGTTCGGTACGCAGTATTTT. Its translation: CASNSADRFGTQYF.

This rearrangement joins TRBV5-1 to TRBJ2-2, with TRBD2 identical over 7 bases. V dropped 4 bases and J dropped 3; count of bases not matched to a gene: 0. Germline V lookup: CDR1 SGHRS, CDR2 YFSETQ. CDR3 size: 13 residues. This chain's CDR3 is CASSRGDTGELFF. CDR3 nucleotide sequence: TGCGCCAGCAGCCGGGGGGACACCGGGGAGCTGTTTTTT.

This rearrangement joins TRBV5-4 to TRBJ1-2; D is unresolved. This CDR3 region has 13 residues. V shed 4 bases and J shed 1 base, with 8 bases lying between them. In germline, CDR1 is SGHNT, CDR2 YYREEE (reference sequence). The CDR3 reads CASSTDGNYGYTF. The CDR3, as DNA: TGTGCCAGCAGCACCGACGGTAACTATGGCTACACCTTC.

Only a few counts were recorded for this clone. The chain joins TRBV7-2 to TRBJ2-1; 8 nucleotides match TRBD1. The V gene end was trimmed by 5 bases and the J gene end by 7 bases; junction bases not matched to a gene: 4. CDR1 and CDR2 from the germline V gene are SGHTA and FQGNSA. This CDR3 region has 13 residues. This chain's CDR3 is CASSTRQGNEQFF. In DNA form, the CDR3 reads TGTGCCAGCAGCACCAGACAGGGGAATGAGCAGTTCTTC. Complete variable domain (other parts from reference TRBV7-2 and TRBJ2-1): GAGVSQSPSNKVTEKGKDVELRCDPISGHTALYWYRQSLGQGLEFLIYFQGNSAPDKSGLPSDRFSAERTGGSVSTLTIQRTQQEDSAVYLCASSTRQGNEQFFGPGTRLTVL.

This clone has a handful of counts. V and J are TRBV4-2 and TRBJ2-2; D is possibly TRBD1 (5 bases). This CDR3 has 15 amino acids. Germline V gene lookup returns CDR1 LGHNA and CDR2 YNFKEQ. Trimming pared 1 base from V and 2 bases from J, leaving 8 bases between. In nucleotides, the CDR3 is TGTGCCAGCAGCCAAGTGGGGCTTAACACCGGGGAGCTGTTTTTT. As protein: CASSQVGLNTGELFF.

The CDR3 nucleotides are TGTGCCAGCAGCTTCGCGGCGGGGGTGAACACCGGGGAGCTGTTTTTT. Encoded protein: CASSFAAGVNTGELFF. V usage is TRBV13 and J usage is TRBJ2-2, with 7 bases fitting TRBD2. V lost 3 bases, J lost 1 base, and 5 bases stayed unmatched. Looked up from germline, CDR1 is PRHDT and CDR2 is FYEKMQ (reference sequence). This CDR3 comprises 16 residues. The variable domain in full, completed from reference TRBV13 and TRBJ2-2, reads AAGVIQSPRHLIKEKRETATLKCYPIPRHDTVYWYQQGPGQDPQFLISFYEKMQSDKGSIPDRFSAQQFSDYHSELNMSSLELGDSALYFCASSFAAGVNTGELFFGEGSRLTVL.

The rearrangement uses TRBV10-3 and TRBJ1-6, with D perhaps TRBD1 (5 bases). CDR1 ENHRY and CDR2 SYGVKD come from the germline V gene. V lost 4 bases, J lost 7 bases, and 17 bases lay in between. The CDR3 sequence is 16 residues long. For the CDR3, the DNA is TGTGCCATCAGTGTAGGCGTTCAGGGAAGCAATTCACCCCTCCACTTT. This gives the protein CAISVGVQGSNSPLHF.

The gene calls are TRBV28 and TRBJ1-5; no clear D gene. CDR1 is MDHEN, CDR2 SYDVKM, per germline. The CDR3 has 15 amino acids. Trimming left V 3 bases short and J 0 bases short, with 9 bases between. CDR3 amino acids: CASSFYLASNQPQHF. As DNA, the CDR3 is TGTGCCAGCAGTTTTTATCTAGCTAGCAATCAGCCCCAGCATTTT.

This clone is a singleton in its sample. V usage is TRBV30 and J usage is TRBJ1-2; D is ambiguous. Germline-derived CDR1 and CDR2 are GTSNPN and SVGIG (reference sequence). The V end was cut by 4 bases, the J end by 8 bases, with 14 bases between. The CDR3 has 12 amino acids. The CDR3 loop reads CAWTAAGRGYTF. The CDR3 DNA sequence: TGTGCCTGGACAGCGGCCGGAAGGGGCTACACCTTC. Based on the CDR3 plus reference TRBV30 and TRBJ1-2, the full variable domain is SQTIHQWPATLVQPVGSPLSLECTVEGTSNPNLYWYRQAAGRGLQLLFYSVGIGQISSEVPQNLSASRPQDRQFILSSKKLLLSDSGFYLCAWTAAGRGYTFGSGTRLTVV.

In nucleotides, the CDR3 is TGTGCCAGCAGCCCCGGGACAGGGCACTACAATGAGCAGTTCTTC. It translates to CASSPGTGHYNEQFF. The chain couples TRBV7-7 to TRBJ2-1; 9 nucleotides match TRBD1. From germline, CDR1 is SSHAT and CDR2 FNYEAQ (reference sequence). The V and J ends lost 5 bases and 3 bases, in that order; junction bases with no gene match: 5. The CDR3 has 15 residues.

V and J are TRBV3-1 (or the pseudogene TRBV3-2) and TRBJ2-7; D possibly corresponds to TRBD1 (6 bases). Germline CDR1 reads LGHDT; CDR2 reads YNNKEL (reference sequence). The CDR3 has 19 residues. V was pared by 0 bases and J by 0 bases, with 21 bases between. The CDR3 reads CASSQDRPSGTGTSYEQYF. The CDR3 coding sequence is TGTGCCAGCAGCCAAGATCGCCCCTCCGGCACAGGGACCTCCTACGAGCAGTACTTC.

This clone occurred once. The chain is built from TRBV9 and TRBJ2-5; TRBD2 aligns across 7 bases. The length of the CDR3 is 15 residues. The germline CDR1 and CDR2 sequences are SGDLS and YYNGEE. V was pared by 4 bases and J by 2 bases, with 8 bases of the junction left unmatched. CDR3 sequence (DNA): TGTGCCAGCAGCCCAGAGCGGGACTCACAAGAGACCCAGTACTTC. Protein product: CASSPERDSQETQYF.

The rearrangement uses TRBV30 and TRBJ1-6, with D possibly TRBD1 on 6 matching bases. There are 15 residues in the CDR3. Germline CDR1 and CDR2: GTSNPN and SVGIG (reference sequence). Trimming pared 2 bases from V and 7 bases from J, leaving 15 bases between. For the CDR3, the DNA is TGTGCCTGGAGTATTACCACAGGGCGCAATTCACCCCTCCACTTT. Its protein is CAWSITTGRNSPLHF.

V and J are TRBV6-2 or TRBV6-3 and TRBJ2-5, with D possibly being TRBD1 (6 bases). Per germline, CDR1 MNHEY and CDR2 SVGEGT. There are 16 residues in the CDR3. Between the trimmed V and J ends, which lost 2 bases and 5 bases, there was a span of 18 bases. The CDR3 bases are TGTGCCAGCAGTTACGACAGCGCGGGCAGGGGTGAGACCCAGTACTTC. Amino acid sequence: CASSYDSAGRGETQYF.

The table lists this clone with a count of one. The V call is TRBV5-1, the J call TRBJ1-3, with D tentatively TRBD1 (6 bases). The length of the CDR3 is 17 residues. Germline values: CDR1 SGHRS, CDR2 YFSETQ. V was cut by 4 bases and J by 4 bases, with 21 bases left in between. CDR3: CASSPSRQGRSGNTIYF. The CDR3 nucleotides read TGCGCCAGCAGCCCCTCACGTCAGGGGAGGTCGGGAAACACCATATATTTT.

A note on this clone: An end of the junction does not agree with germline; a read error may underlie this. The rearrangement uses TRBV3-1 (or the pseudogene TRBV3-2) and TRBJ2-3, with 9 bases aligning to TRBD2. The CDR3 has 16 residues. Germline assignment: CDR1 LGHDT and CDR2 YNNKEL (reference sequence). CDR3 DNA sequence: TGTGCCAGCAGCCAAAGAGAAGGGACTAGCAAAGATACGCAGTATTTT. Its translation: CASSQREGTSKDTQYF.

The J gene is TRBJ2-2, the V gene TRBV7-2; D is unresolved. The germline V gene encodes CDR1 SGHTA and CDR2 FQGNSA. Trimming removed 0 bases at V and 5 bases at J, with 10 bases between. The CDR3 sequence is 15 residues long. The DNA for the CDR3 is TGTGCCAGCAGCTTAGCGGCAGATACAACCGGGGAGCTGTTTTTT. It yields the protein CASSLAADTTGELFF.